This T cell receptor beta chain derives from a study of control samples from healthy donors and cancer patients. This CDR3 has 12 amino acids. V was clipped by 3 bases and J by 3 bases, with 6 bases between them. Germline V CDR1 and CDR2: SGDLS, YYNGEE. The assay was immunoSEQ multiplex PCR, and TCRdb's table has in-frame clones only and misses some. The sample lists about 120,000 clones, about 90% occurring once. The sample taken for sequencing was blood. The rearrangement uses TRBV9 and TRBJ1-1; tentatively, D is TRBD1 (5 bases). The TCR was taken from a man younger than 30 in good health. The CDR3 bases are TGTGCCAGCAGCGGGGGGGACACTGAAGCTTTCTTT. Its protein product is CASSGGDTEAFF.